This T cell receptor beta chain was sequenced during a study of blood T cell repertoires in COVID-19. As for the study in general: COVID-19 samples collected from the United States, Italy and Spain covered acute and convalescent phases.

The assay was immunoSEQ multiplex PCR, and TCRdb's table has in-frame clones only and misses some. The table has roughly 410,000 clones, 89% seen once. Seattle-derived patients entered the study during active infection and were followed longitudinally. The CDR3 is 16 amino acids. The V gene's germline CDR1 is MNHEY and CDR2 SVGAGI. The junction had 8 bases not matched to a gene; V was cut back by 4 bases and J by 8 bases. This clone was observed once. The sequence came from a woman in her 40s with COVID-19, enrolled during active disease. The sample taken for sequencing was peripheral blood. The chain carries TRBV6-5 and TRBJ1-6, with 10 bases matching TRBD1. The CDR3 loop reads CASSWDRDRGDSPLHF. The CDR3 region has the DNA TGTGCCAGCAGTTGGGACCGGGACAGGGGCGATTCACCCCTCCACTTT.